This T cell receptor (beta chain) is from a study of blood T cell repertoires in COVID-19. Study information: PBMCs, B-cell-depleted T cells, or T cells provided the cDNA or gDNA that made up the material.

The CDR3 covers 17 residues. V was pared by 8 bases and J by 8 bases, with 21 bases of the junction left unmatched. The germline gives CDR1 SGHAT, CDR2 FQNNGV. Generated by immunoSEQ multiplex PCR, the TCRdb table keeps only in-frame clones and is missing some. The table shows roughly 190,000 clones, with 81% occurring only once. This sequence was found in a woman aged 40 to 49 with COVID-19, enrolled during active disease. This chain joins TRBV11-2 and TRBJ2-1, with 7 positions matching TRBD2. The sequencing sample was made of peripheral blood. The DNA for the CDR3 is TGTGCCAGCGGGGACTTATCTACTAGGGCGGGAGAATATGAGCAGTTCTTC. Translating gives CASGDLSTRAGEYEQFF. The complete variable domain, with remaining parts taken from reference TRBV11-2 and TRBJ2-1, reads EAGVAQSPRYKIIEKRQSVAFWCNPISGHATLYWYQQILGQGPKLLIQFQNNGVVDDSQLPKDRFSAERLKGVDSTLKIQPAKLEDSAVYLCASGDLSTRAGEYEQFFGPGTRLTVL.